The present entry profiles one T cell receptor (beta chain) with its context. Through a sample-barcoded 5' primer and a J-beta primer mix, a second PCR was run for about 6 to 11 cycles. TCRdb redid the calling of the 5' RACE reads with MiXCR, one entry per CDR3 protein. The sample lists under 850,000 distinct CDR3 sequences, under 40% occurring once. The CDR3 loop spans 14 amino acids. J was trimmed by 5 bases and V by 7 bases; bases with no gene match: 8. The germline CDR1 and CDR2 sequences are SQVTM and ANQGSEA. The data belong to a study of blood T cells in healthy people across ages. The sequenced sample consisted of blood. The source of this sequence is a man aged 18 to 29 in good health. This chain uses TRBV29-1 with TRBJ2-5; 12 nucleotides align to TRBD1. CDR3 loop: CSGTGTGGAETQYF. The CDR3 bases are TGCAGCGGAACCGGGACAGGGGGCGCCGAGACCCAGTACTTC.